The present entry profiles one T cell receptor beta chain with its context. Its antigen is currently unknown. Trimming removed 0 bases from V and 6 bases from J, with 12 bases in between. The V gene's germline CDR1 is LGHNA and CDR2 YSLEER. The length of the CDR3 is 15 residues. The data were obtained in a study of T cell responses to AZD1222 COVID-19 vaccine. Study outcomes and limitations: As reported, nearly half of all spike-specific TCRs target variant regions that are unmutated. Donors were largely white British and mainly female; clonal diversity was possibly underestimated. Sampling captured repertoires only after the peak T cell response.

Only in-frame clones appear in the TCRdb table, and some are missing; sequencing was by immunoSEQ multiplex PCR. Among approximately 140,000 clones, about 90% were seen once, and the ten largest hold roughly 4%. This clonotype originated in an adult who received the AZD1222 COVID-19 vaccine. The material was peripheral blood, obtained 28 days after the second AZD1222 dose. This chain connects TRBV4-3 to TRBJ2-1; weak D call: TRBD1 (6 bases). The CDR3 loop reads CASSQDTGFPNEQFF. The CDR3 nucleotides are TGCGCCAGCAGCCAAGATACAGGGTTCCCCAATGAGCAGTTCTTC.